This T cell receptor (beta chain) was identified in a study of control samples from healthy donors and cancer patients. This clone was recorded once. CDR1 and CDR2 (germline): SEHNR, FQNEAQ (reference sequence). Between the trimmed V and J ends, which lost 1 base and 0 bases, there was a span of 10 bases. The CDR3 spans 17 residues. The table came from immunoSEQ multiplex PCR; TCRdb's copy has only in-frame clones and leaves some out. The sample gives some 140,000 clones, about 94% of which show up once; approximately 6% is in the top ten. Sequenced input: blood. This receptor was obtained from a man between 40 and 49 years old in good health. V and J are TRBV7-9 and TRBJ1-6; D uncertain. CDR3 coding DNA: TGTGCCAGCAGCTTAGTTACCGTCAGCTCCTATAATTCACCCCTCCACTTT. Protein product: CASSLVTVSSYNSPLHF.